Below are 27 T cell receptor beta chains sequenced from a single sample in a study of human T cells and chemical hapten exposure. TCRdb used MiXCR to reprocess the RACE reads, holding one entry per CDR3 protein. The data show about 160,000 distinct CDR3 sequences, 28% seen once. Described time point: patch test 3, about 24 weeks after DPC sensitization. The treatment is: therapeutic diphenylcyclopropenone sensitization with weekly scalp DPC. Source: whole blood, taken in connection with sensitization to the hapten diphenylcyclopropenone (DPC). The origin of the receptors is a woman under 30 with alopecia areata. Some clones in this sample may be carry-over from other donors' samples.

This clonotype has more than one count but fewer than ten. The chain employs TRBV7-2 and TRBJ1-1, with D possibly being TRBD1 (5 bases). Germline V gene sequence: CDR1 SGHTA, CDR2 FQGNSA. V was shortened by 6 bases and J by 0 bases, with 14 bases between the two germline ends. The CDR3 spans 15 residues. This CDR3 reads CASSSTGVLNTEAFF. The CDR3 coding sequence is TGTGCCAGCAGTTCTACGGGGGTCTTGAACACTGAAGCTTTCTTT.

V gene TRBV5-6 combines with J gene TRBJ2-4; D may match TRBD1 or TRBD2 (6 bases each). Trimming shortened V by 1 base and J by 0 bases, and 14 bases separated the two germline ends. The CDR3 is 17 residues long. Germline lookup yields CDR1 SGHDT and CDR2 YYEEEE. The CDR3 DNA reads TGTGCCAGCAGCTTGTGGGTAGGGGGACTAGCCAAAAACATTCAGTACTTC. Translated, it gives CASSLWVGGLAKNIQYF.

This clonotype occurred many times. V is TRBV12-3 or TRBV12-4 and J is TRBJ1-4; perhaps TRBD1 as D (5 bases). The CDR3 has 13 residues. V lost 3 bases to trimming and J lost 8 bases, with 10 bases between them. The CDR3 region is CASSLRAGEKLFF. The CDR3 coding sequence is TGTGCCAGCAGTTTGAGGGCAGGGGAAAAACTGTTTTTT.

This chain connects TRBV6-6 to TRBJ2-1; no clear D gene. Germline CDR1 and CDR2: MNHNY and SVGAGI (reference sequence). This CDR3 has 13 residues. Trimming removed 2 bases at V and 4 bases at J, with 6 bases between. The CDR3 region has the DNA TGTGCCAGCAGTTACGGGGTTTACAATGAGCAGTTCTTC. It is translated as CASSYGVYNEQFF.

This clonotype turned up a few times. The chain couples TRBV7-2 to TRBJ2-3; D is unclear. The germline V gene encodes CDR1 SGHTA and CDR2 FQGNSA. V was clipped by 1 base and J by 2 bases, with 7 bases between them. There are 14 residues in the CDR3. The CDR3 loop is CASSLVQHTDTQYF. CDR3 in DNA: TGTGCCAGCAGCTTAGTACAGCACACAGATACGCAGTATTTT.

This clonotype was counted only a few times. The CDR3 loop is CASSFVSRRNNEQYF. The DNA for the CDR3 is TGTGCCAGCAGTTTTGTGTCACGGCGGAACAACGAGCAGTACTTC. The rearrangement uses TRBV12-3 or TRBV12-4 and TRBJ2-7; no reliable D call. With 3 bases removed from V and 5 bases from J, the gap between germline ends came to 17 bases. The CDR3 extends over 15 amino acids.

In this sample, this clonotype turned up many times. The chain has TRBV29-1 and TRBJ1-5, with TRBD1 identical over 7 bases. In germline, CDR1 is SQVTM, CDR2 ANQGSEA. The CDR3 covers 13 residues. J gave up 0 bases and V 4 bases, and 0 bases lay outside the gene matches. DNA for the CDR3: TGCAGCGTTGCAGGGGGTAGCAATCAGCCCCAGCATTTT. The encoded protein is CSVAGGSNQPQHF.

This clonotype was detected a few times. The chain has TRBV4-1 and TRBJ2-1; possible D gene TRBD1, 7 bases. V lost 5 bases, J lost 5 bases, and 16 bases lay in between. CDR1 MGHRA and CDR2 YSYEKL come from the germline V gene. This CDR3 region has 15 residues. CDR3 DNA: TGCGCCAGCAGCTACCCGAGCAGGGGGGACAATGAGCAGTTCTTC. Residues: CASSYPSRGDNEQFF.

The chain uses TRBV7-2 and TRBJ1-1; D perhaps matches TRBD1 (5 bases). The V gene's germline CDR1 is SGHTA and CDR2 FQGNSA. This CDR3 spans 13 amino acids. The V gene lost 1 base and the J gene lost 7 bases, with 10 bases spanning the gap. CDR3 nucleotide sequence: TGTGCCAGCAGCTTAGTAGACAGACTTGAAGCTTTCTTT. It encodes CASSLVDRLEAFF. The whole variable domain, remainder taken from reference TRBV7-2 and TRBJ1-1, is GAGVSQSPSNKVTEKGKDVELRCDPISGHTALYWYRQSLGQGLEFLIYFQGNSAPDKSGLPSDRFSAERTGGSVSTLTIQRTQQEDSAVYLCASSLVDRLEAFFGQGTRLTVV.

CDR3 sequence: CASSSGRYNEQFF. CDR3 coding DNA: TGCGCCAGCAGCTCCGGACGGTACAATGAGCAGTTCTTC. This chain joins TRBV5-1 and TRBJ2-1; D ambiguous. The CDR3 covers 13 residues. The germline V gene has CDR1 SGHRS and CDR2 YFSETQ. Between the trimmed V and J ends, which lost 3 bases and 4 bases, there was a span of 8 bases.

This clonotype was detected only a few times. CDR3 nucleotide sequence: TGTGCCAGCAGCTTTAGAAGTAGCTCCTACAATGAGCAGTTCTTC. Translating gives CASSFRSSSYNEQFF. V gene TRBV7-2 combines with J gene TRBJ2-1; unclear D gene. Germline V gene sequence: CDR1 SGHTA, CDR2 FQGNSA. The CDR3 contains 15 residues. Deletions cut 3 bases from V and 0 bases from J, with 9 bases between.

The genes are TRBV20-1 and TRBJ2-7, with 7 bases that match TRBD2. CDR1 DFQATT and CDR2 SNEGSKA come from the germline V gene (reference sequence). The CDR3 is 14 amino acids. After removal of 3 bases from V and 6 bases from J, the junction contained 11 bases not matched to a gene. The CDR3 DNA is TGCAGTGCTAGGGGAGGGTTCGGGGATCGCGAGCAGTACTTC. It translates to CSARGGFGDREQYF.

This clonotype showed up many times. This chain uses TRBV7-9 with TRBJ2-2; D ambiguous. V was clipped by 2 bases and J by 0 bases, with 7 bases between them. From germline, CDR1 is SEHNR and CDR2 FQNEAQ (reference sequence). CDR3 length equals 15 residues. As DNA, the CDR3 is TGTGCCAGCAGCTTAACGAAAGCGAACACCGGGGAGCTGTTTTTT. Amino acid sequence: CASSLTKANTGELFF.

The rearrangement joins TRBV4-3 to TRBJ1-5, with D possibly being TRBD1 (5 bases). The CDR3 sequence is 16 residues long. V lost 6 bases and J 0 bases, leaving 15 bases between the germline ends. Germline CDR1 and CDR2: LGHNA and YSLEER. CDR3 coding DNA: TGCGCCAGCAGACCGACGAGGCAGGGTAGCAATCAGCCCCAGCATTTT. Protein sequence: CASRPTRQGSNQPQHF.

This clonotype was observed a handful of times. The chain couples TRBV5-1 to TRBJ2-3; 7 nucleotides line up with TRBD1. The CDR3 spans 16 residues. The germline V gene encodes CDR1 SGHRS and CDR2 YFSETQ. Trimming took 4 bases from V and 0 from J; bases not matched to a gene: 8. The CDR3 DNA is TGCGCCAGCAGCCCAGGACAGGACGCTAGCACAGATACGCAGTATTTT. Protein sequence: CASSPGQDASTDTQYF.

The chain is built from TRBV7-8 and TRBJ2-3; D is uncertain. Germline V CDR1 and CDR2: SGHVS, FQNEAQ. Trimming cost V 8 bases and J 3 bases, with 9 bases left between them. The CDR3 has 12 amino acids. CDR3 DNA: TGTGCCAGCCTCGGACGAACAGATACGCAGTATTTT. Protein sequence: CASLGRTDTQYF.

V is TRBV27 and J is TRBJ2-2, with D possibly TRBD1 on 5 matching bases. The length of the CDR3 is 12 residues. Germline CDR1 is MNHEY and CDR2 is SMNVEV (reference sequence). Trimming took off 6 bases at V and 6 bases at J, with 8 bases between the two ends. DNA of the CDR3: TGTGCCAGCAGGGACATCGCCGGGGAGCTGTTTTTT. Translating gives CASRDIAGELFF.

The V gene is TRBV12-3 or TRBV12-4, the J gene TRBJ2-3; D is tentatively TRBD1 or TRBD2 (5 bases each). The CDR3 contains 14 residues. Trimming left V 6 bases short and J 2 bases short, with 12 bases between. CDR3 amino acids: CASRTWDLTDTQYF. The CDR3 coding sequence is TGTGCCAGCAGGACCTGGGACCTCACAGATACGCAGTATTTT.

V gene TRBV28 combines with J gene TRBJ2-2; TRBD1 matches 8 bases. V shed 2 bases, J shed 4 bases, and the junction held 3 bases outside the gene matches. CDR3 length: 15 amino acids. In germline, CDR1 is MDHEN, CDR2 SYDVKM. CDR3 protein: CASSLRTGPTGELFF. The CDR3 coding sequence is TGTGCCAGCAGTTTAAGGACAGGGCCCACCGGGGAGCTGTTTTTT.

CDR3 nucleotide sequence: TGTGCCAGCAAAAGGAAGGAGAGCTCCTACAATGAGCAGTTCTTC. This translates into CASKRKESSYNEQFF. This chain links TRBV6-6 with TRBJ2-1; D gene ambiguous. The CDR3 sequence is 15 residues long. With 7 bases removed from V and 0 bases from J, the gap between germline ends came to 13 bases. Germline V lookup: CDR1 MNHNY, CDR2 SVGAGI (reference sequence).

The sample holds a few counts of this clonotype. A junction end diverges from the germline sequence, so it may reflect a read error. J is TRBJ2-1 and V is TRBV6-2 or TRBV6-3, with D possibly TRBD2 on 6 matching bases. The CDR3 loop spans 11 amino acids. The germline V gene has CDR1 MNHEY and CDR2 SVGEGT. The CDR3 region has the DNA TGTGCCAGCAGTTACTCTGGAGGGGAGGTCTTC. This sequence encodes CASSYSGGEVF.

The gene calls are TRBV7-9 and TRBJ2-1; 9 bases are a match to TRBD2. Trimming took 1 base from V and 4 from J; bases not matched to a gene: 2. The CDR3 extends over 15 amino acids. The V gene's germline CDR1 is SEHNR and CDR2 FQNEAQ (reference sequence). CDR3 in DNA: TGTGCCAGCAGCTTAGGACTAGCGGAGTACAATGAGCAGTTCTTC. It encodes CASSLGLAEYNEQFF.

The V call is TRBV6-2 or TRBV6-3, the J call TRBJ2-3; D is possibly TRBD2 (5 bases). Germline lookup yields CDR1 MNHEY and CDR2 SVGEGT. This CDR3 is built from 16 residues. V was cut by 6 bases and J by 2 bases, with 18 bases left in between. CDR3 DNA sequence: TGTGCCAGCAGCCGCGACTACCCCTCAGACACAGATACGCAGTATTTT. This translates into CASSRDYPSDTDTQYF.

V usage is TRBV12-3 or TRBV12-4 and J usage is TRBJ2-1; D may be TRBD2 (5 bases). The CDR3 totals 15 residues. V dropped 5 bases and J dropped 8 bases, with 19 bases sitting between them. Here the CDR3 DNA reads TGTGCCAGCAGTAACTCGGGGTTAGGAAGGGATGAGCAGTTCTTC. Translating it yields CASSNSGLGRDEQFF.

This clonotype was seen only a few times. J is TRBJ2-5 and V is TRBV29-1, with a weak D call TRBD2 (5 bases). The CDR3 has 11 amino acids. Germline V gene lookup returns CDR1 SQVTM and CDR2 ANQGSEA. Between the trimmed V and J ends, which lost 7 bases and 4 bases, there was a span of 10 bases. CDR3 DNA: TGCAGCGCCGATCTAGCAGAGACCCAGTACTTC. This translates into CSADLAETQYF.

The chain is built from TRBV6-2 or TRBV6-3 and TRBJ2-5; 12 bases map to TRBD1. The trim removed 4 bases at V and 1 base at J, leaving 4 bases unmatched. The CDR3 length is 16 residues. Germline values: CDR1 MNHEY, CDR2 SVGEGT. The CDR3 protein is CASSSGTGGGQETQYF. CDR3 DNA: TGTGCCAGCAGTTCCGGGACAGGGGGCGGCCAAGAGACCCAGTACTTC.

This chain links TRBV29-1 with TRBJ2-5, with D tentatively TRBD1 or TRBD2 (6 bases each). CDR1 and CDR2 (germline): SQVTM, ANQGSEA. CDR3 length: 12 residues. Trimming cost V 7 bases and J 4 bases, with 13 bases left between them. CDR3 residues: CSAGGGGETQYF. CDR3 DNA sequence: TGCAGCGCCGGAGGAGGGGGAGAGACCCAGTACTTC.